This T cell receptor beta chain was captured by sequencing in a study of blood T cell repertoires in COVID-19. The assay was immunoSEQ multiplex PCR, and TCRdb's table has in-frame clones only and misses some. The sample has roughly 98,000 clones, 82% seen once. The CDR3 consists of 13 residues. V was trimmed by 3 bases and J by 2 bases, leaving 10 bases between them. Germline lookup yields CDR1 DFQATT and CDR2 SNEGSKA (reference sequence). This receptor was identified in a man between 65 and 79 years old with active or convalescent COVID-19. This chain connects TRBV20-1 to TRBJ1-2; a possible D gene is TRBD1 (5 bases). The sample was peripheral blood. The CDR3 protein is CSASLRVNYGYTF. CDR3 in DNA: TGCAGTGCTAGTCTCAGGGTGAACTATGGCTACACCTTC.